This TCR beta chain was retrieved from a study of CD8+ T cells in alopecia areata. Points from the study as a whole: Patients showed less clear TCR sequence sharing than mice, possibly partly because of HLA diversity. Under tofacitinib, fewer expanded CD8+ clones appeared among the top 100 scalp clones.

The treatment was: oral pan-JAK inhibitor, 5-10 mg twice daily. Extraction and reverse transcription of RNA yielded cDNA as the sequencing template. This table comes from immunoSEQ multiplex PCR, and its TCRdb copy is limited to in-frame clones, with some not included. Here the sample spans fewer than 250,000 clones, over 60% being singletons. Trimming cost V 3 bases and J 1 base, with 19 bases left between them. The CDR3 contains 17 residues. In germline, CDR1 is SGDLS, CDR2 YYNGEE. Notes on this clone: Its antigen remains unidentified.

This receptor was identified in a human donor with alopecia areata. This rearrangement joins TRBV9 to TRBJ1-2; the D gene is possibly TRBD1 (5 bases). The specimen comprised CD4+ T cells sorted from blood, sampled at week 4, from a patient treated with tofacitinib. Written as DNA, the CDR3 is TGTGCCAGCAGCGCCGGAGACCGGGACTCCCTTAACTATGGCTACACCTTC. It specifies CASSAGDRDSLNYGYTF.